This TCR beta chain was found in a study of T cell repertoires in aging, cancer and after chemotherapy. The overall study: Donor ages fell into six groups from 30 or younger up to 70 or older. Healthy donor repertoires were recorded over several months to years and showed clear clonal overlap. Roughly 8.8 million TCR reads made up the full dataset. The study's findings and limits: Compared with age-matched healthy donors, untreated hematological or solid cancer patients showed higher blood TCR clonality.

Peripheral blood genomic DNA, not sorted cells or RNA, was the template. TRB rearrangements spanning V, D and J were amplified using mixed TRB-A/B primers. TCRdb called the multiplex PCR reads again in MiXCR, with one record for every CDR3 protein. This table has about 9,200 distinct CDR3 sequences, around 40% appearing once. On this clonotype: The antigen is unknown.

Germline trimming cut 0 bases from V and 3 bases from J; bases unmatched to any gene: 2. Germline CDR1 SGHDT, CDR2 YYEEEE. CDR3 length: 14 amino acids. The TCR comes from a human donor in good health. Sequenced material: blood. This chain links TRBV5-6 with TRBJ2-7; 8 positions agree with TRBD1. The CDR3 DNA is TGTGCCAGCAGCTTGGGGACAGGGTACTACGAGCAGTACTTC. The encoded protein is CASSLGTGYYEQYF.